The rows below give T cell receptor beta chains drawn from one sample of a study of OX40 agonist ivuxolimab in advanced cancers. Measured with immunoSEQ multiplex PCR; TCRdb has only the in-frame clones, and not every one. The sample holds around 30,000 clones; roughly 80% are singletons and the top ten take about 2.7%. This sample comprised CD4+ or CD8+ T cells sorted from blood, obtained in a trial of the OX40 agonist ivuxolimab. These receptors were obtained from an adult with an advanced solid tumor such as melanoma, head and neck, liver or kidney cancer. Both conserved end residues are part of each CDR3. D genes are given only for firm matches. Part of the rows lack a size; the others show once, few, many or a class for expanded clones.

few,TRBJ1-1,TRBV28,NA,TGTGCCAGCAGCTCGACATCCCCGAACACTGAAGCTTTCTTT,CASSSTSPNTEAFF
NA,TRBJ2-5,TRBV29-1,TRBD1,TGCAGCGTTGGAACCGGGACAGGGGGGGAAAAGACCCAGTACTTC,CSVGTGTGGEKTQYF
NA,TRBJ1-1,TRBV5-1,NA,TGCGCCAGAGGGAGGGAGGACGAAGCTTTCTTT,CARGREDEAFF
NA,TRBJ1-2,TRBV30,NA,TGTGCCTGGAGTGTCGGGCCGAACTATGGCTACACCTTC,CAWSVGPNYGYTF
NA,TRBJ1-6,TRBV7-9,NA,TGTGCCAGCAGCAATTGGGACCCGAATTCACCCCTCCACTTT,CASSNWDPNSPLHF
NA,TRBJ2-7,TRBV7-9,TRBD2,TGTGCCAGCAGCCCCATCGGGGGGGCCTACGAGCAGTACTTC,CASSPIGGAYEQYF
NA,TRBJ2-7,TRBV7-9,NA,TGTGCCAGCAGCTTCTGGAGGGCCACGGTATCGGGGGAGCAGTACTTC,CASSFWRATVSGEQYF
few,TRBJ2-1,TRBV18,TRBD2,TGTGCCAGCTCACCACCAAGCGGGGGGGTTTCCGGTGAGCAGTTCTTC,CASSPPSGGVSGEQFF
few,TRBJ1-5,TRBV6-5,NA,TGTGCCAGCAGTTACTCTCGACACAGCCGTCAGCCCCAGCATTTT,CASSYSRHSRQPQHF
NA,TRBJ1-1,TRBV20-1,NA,TGCAGCGTAGGGAGGGACACTGAAGCTTTCTTT,CSVGRDTEAFF
NA,TRBJ1-1,TRBV7-2,NA,TGTGCCAGCAGCTTTGAGCTAAACACTGAAGCTTTCTTT,CASSFELNTEAFF
once,TRBJ1-1,TRBV6-4,NA,TGTGCCAGCAGTGACTCGACGGCCACTTTCTTT,CASSDSTATFF
NA,TRBJ1-1,TRBV4-3,TRBD1,TGCGCCAGCAGCCAAGATACAGGGGGGACTTTCTTT,CASSQDTGGTFF
NA,TRBJ2-3,TRBV9,TRBD2,TGTGCCAGCAGCCTTGGGACTAGCGGGAGGGAGGGAGATACGCAGTATTTT,CASSLGTSGREGDTQYF
NA,TRBJ2-1,TRBV5-8,TRBD2,TGTGCCAGCAGCTTGGATCGGGGGGTTCAGTTCTTC,CASSLDRGVQFF
NA,TRBJ2-1,TRBV5-5,NA,TGTGCCAGCAGCAAGAGGGACCTCAATACCTACAATGAGCAGTTCTTC,CASSKRDLNTYNEQFF
once,TRBJ1-5,TRBV12-5,NA,TGTGCTAGTGGTTTCACAGATCATCAGCCCCAGCATTTT,CASGFTDHQPQHF
NA,TRBJ2-5,TRBV5-1,NA,TGCGCCAGCAGCCTGGAGACCCAGTACTTC,CASSLETQYF
NA,TRBJ1-2,TRBV19,TRBD1,TGTGCCAGTAGTATAGTTAGCGGGGGACAGATGCATGGCTACACCTTC,CASSIVSGGQMHGYTF
NA,TRBJ2-7,TRBV10-1,NA,TGCGCCAGCAGTGCGGGGAGGAGGAACGAGCAGTACTTC,CASSAGRRNEQYF
NA,TRBJ1-5,TRBV30,NA,TGTGCCTGGAGTGTACTGCTAGGGGATCAGCCCCAGCATTTT,CAWSVLLGDQPQHF
NA,TRBJ1-2,TRBV6-5,NA,TGTGCCAGCAGTTACGAGGCGGGAGGAGGGGGCTACACCTTC,CASSYEAGGGGYTF
NA,TRBJ2-1,TRBV19,NA,TGTGCCAGTAGTAAACCCCCGCGACAGGCTAGCTCCTACAATGAGCAGTTCTTC,CASSKPPRQASSYNEQFF
once,TRBJ2-7,TRBV7-2,NA,TGTGCCAGCAGTCAACAACCGAGCTTTGCCTACGAGCAGTACTTC,CASSQQPSFAYEQYF
NA,TRBJ1-1,TRBV5-4,NA,TGTGCCAGCAGGCCTGCTGGGGCCTCCGACACTGAAGCTTTCTTT,CASRPAGASDTEAFF
medium-sized,TRBJ1-5,TRBV30,NA,TGTGCCTGGAGTGGGCAAGGGGGAAATCAGCCCCAGCATTTT,CAWSGQGGNQPQHF
NA,TRBJ2-5,TRBV15,TRBD2,TGTGCCACCAGCAGAGATCACCCGACTAGCGGGAGAGGAGAGACCCAGTACTTC,CATSRDHPTSGRGETQYF
NA,TRBJ2-7,TRBV2,TRBD2,TGTGCCAGCACCCTACGGGCTAGCGGGATCTACGAGCAGTACTTC,CASTLRASGIYEQYF